The 8 T cell receptor beta chains below come from one sample, sequenced in a study of T cells in localized non-small cell lung cancer. Clones were sequenced by immunoSEQ multiplex PCR, and TCRdb holds only the in-frame ones, with some missing. The sample shows about 1,000 clones, about 25% of them seen only once. Sequencing used normal lung tissue next to the tumor, obtained before any cancer treatment. The receptors derive from a man aged 35-75 years with stage III lung adenocarcinoma.

The genes are TRBV28 and TRBJ2-3, with 9 bases matching TRBD2. This CDR3 is 15 amino acids long. V lost 7 bases, J lost 2 bases, and 7 bases stayed unmatched. The germline V gene has CDR1 MDHEN and CDR2 SYDVKM. CDR3 nucleotides: TGTGCCAGCACCCTGACTAGCGGATCCACAGATACGCAGTATTTT. This sequence encodes CASTLTSGSTDTQYF. The complete variable domain, with remaining parts taken from reference TRBV28 and TRBJ2-3, reads DVKVTQSSRYLVKRTGEKVFLECVQDMDHENMFWYRQDPGLGLRLIYFSYDVKMKEKGDIPEGYSVSREKKERFSLILESASTNQTSMYLCASTLTSGSTDTQYFGPGTRLTVL.

The rearrangement joins TRBV6-8 to TRBJ2-1; 9 bases agree with TRBD2. With 2 bases clipped from V and 10 bases from J, the junction kept 9 bases outside the gene matches. Per germline, CDR1 MNHGY and CDR2 SAAAGT. The CDR3 consists of 15 residues. The CDR3 protein is CASSYGVSGRNEQFF. Written as DNA, the CDR3 is TGTGCCAGCAGTTACGGAGTTAGCGGGAGAAACGAGCAGTTCTTC.

By proportion, this clone is medium-sized. The genes are TRBV6-8 and TRBJ1-2; D not certain. This CDR3 is 14 amino acids long. Germline values: CDR1 MNHGY, CDR2 SAAAGT. With 5 bases removed from V and 4 bases from J, the gap between germline ends came to 14 bases. This CDR3 is CASSERRDSYGYTF. CDR3 nucleotides: TGTGCCAGCAGTGAGAGGAGAGATAGCTATGGCTACACCTTC.

This clone was recorded a few times. The chain links TRBV19 to TRBJ1-1; D gene unclear. Trimming cost V 4 bases and J 0 bases, with 6 bases left between them. The CDR3 is 13 residues long. From germline, CDR1 is LNHDA and CDR2 SQIVND (reference sequence). CDR3: CASSSGMNTEAFF. The CDR3 nucleotides are TGTGCCAGTAGTAGCGGCATGAACACTGAAGCTTTCTTT. The whole variable domain, remainder taken from reference TRBV19 and TRBJ1-1, is DGGITQSPKYLFRKEGQNVTLSCEQNLNHDAMYWYRQDPGQGLRLIYYSQIVNDFQKGDIAEGYSVSREKKESFPLTVTSAQKNPTAFYLCASSSGMNTEAFFGQGTRLTVV.

V usage is TRBV30 and J usage is TRBJ2-1; D is unclear. The CDR3 runs 13 residues. The V and J ends lost 5 bases and 0 bases respectively, with 8 bases between them. The germline gives CDR1 GTSNPN, CDR2 SVGIG (reference sequence). CDR3 sequence reads: CAWRTGSYNEQFF. In DNA form, the CDR3 reads TGTGCCTGGCGGACGGGCTCCTACAATGAGCAGTTCTTC.

This clone has only a few counts. V gene TRBV9 combines with J gene TRBJ1-6; tentatively, D is TRBD1 (6 bases). Germline V gene lookup returns CDR1 SGDLS and CDR2 YYNGEE. The CDR3 extends over 14 amino acids. V lost 5 bases and J 5 bases, leaving 11 bases between the germline ends. CDR3 sequence reads: CASREQGNNSPLHF. The CDR3 nucleotides read TGTGCCAGCAGAGAACAGGGAAATAATTCACCCCTCCACTTT.

This clone qualifies as large. This chain connects TRBV6-8 to TRBJ2-2; D remains unclear. CDR3 length: 14 residues. Germline-derived CDR1 and CDR2 are MNHGY and SAAAGT. V lost 2 bases, J lost 2 bases, and 6 bases lay in between. The CDR3 region is CASSYDSNTGELFF. CDR3 DNA: TGTGCCAGCAGTTACGATAGTAACACCGGGGAGCTGTTTTTT.

By share, this clone ranks as medium-sized. The V and J genes are TRBV11-3 and TRBJ2-7, with 12 bases that match TRBD2. Germline assignment: CDR1 SGHNT and CDR2 YENEEA. The junction had 8 bases not matched to a gene; V was cut back by 5 bases and J by 0 bases. The CDR3 consists of 17 residues. CDR3 sequence (DNA): TGTGCCAGCAGCCCCTGGACTAGCGGGGCGAGCTCCTACGAGCAGTACTTC. This sequence encodes CASSPWTSGASSYEQYF.